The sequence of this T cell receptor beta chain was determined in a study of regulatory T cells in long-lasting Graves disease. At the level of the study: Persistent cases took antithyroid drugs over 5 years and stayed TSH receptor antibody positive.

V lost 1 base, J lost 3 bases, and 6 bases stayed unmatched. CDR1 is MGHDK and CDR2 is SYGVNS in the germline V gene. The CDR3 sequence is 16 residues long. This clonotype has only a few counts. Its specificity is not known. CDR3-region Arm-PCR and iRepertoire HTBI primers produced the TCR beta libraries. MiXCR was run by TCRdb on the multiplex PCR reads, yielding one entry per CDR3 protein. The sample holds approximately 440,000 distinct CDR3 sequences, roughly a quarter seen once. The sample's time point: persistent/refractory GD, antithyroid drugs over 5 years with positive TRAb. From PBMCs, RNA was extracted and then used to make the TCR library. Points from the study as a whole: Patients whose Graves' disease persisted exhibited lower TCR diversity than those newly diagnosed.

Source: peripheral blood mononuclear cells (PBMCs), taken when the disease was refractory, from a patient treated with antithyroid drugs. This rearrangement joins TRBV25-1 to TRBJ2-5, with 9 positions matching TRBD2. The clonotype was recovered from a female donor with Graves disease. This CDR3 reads CASSEFGGRAKETQYF. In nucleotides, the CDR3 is TGTGCCAGCAGTGAATTCGGCGGGAGGGCAAAAGAGACCCAGTACTTC.